One sample yielded the 18 T cell receptor beta chains listed below, sequenced in a study of Graves' ophthalmopathy and Graves' hyperthyroidism (dated by TCRdb to the late 2010s). Sequencing took place on an Illumina HiSeq 2000. TCR beta CDR3 regions were amplified from RNA transcripts for repertoire sequencing. A first-round RT-PCR used HTBI primers with the Qiagen OneStep RT-PCR kit, followed by a second-round multiplex PCR, size selection and purification. TCRdb trimmed the raw reads at Q25, called clones with MiXCR and kept productive beta chains. Rows with a matching CDR3 protein are joined into one entry that keeps the most common DNA and genes. This sample is represented by about 700,000 distinct CDR3 sequences; approximately 39% of them were singletons. The ten largest account for 2.5% to 3.5% of the sample. The sequencing input was peripheral blood. The receptors shown here come from an adult man with Graves' ophthalmopathy.

This clonotype is a singleton in its sample. A junction boundary mismatches the germline segment, possibly from a read error. The J gene is TRBJ2-7, the V gene TRBV2; the D gene could be TRBD1 or TRBD2 (5 bases each). Germline CDR1 reads SNHLY; CDR2 reads FYNNEI. The CDR3 runs 14 residues. The CDR3 DNA reads TGTGCCAGCAGTGAGGGGCCGAACACCGGGGAGCTGTACTTC. Translation gives CASSEGPNTGELYF.

This clonotype occurred many times. The chain links TRBV5-1 to TRBJ1-1, with no clear D. CDR1 is SGHRS and CDR2 is YFSETQ in the germline V gene. Between the trimmed V and J ends, which lost 4 bases and 4 bases, there was a span of 14 bases. The CDR3 length is 14 residues. The CDR3 DNA sequence: TGCGCCAGCAGCAACAATGGCGGGAGCACTGAAGCTTTCTTT. Amino acids: CASSNNGGSTEAFF.

This clonotype was counted a few times. This sequence joins TRBV5-1 and TRBJ1-3; TRBD1 aligns across 9 bases. J gave up 4 bases and V 4 bases, and 9 bases lay outside the gene matches. From germline, CDR1 is SGHRS and CDR2 YFSETQ. CDR3 length: 16 residues. The CDR3 here is CASSGQQGAGGNTIYF. In DNA form, the CDR3 reads TGCGCCAGCAGCGGACAACAGGGGGCTGGAGGAAACACCATATATTTT.

This clonotype was observed at least ten times. The chain uses TRBV2 and TRBJ1-1; no clear D gene. V lost 6 bases and J lost 7, with 9 bases in between. In germline, CDR1 is SNHLY, CDR2 FYNNEI. The CDR3 has 11 amino acids. CDR3 DNA sequence: TGTGCCAGCAGGGGAGGGTTTGAAGCTTTCTTT. It encodes CASRGGFEAFF.

The V gene is TRBV2, the J gene TRBJ2-5, with D perhaps assigned TRBD1 or TRBD2 (5 bases each). Between the trimmed V and J ends, which lost 5 bases and 5 bases, there was a span of 18 bases. The CDR3 has 15 residues. The germline CDR1 and CDR2 sequences are SNHLY and FYNNEI. Here the CDR3 reads CASSYEWGIAETQYF. The CDR3 DNA reads TGTGCCAGCAGTTACGAGTGGGGGATAGCGGAGACCCAGTACTTC.

CDR3 region: CASSYRDRGLHEHF. In nucleotides, the CDR3 is TGTGCCAGCAGCTACCGGGACAGGGGGTTACACGAGCATTTT. The chain links TRBV11-2 to TRBJ1-5, with TRBD1 identical over 11 bases. CDR3 length: 14 amino acids. V lost 4 bases, J lost 14 bases, and 10 bases stayed unmatched. Germline V gene sequence: CDR1 SGHAT, CDR2 FQNNGV.

This sequence joins TRBV9 and TRBJ1-2, with D unclear. CDR1 is SGDLS, CDR2 YYNGEE, per germline. The CDR3 extends over 13 amino acids. The V end lost 0 bases, the J end lost 6 bases, and 9 bases lay between the germline ends. The CDR3 sequence: CASSVGGKHGYTF. CDR3 coding DNA: TGTGCCAGCAGCGTAGGAGGGAAGCATGGCTACACCTTC. The full variable domain, rest sourced from reference TRBV9 and TRBJ1-2, is DSGVTQTPKHLITATGQRVTLRCSPRSGDLSVYWYQQSLDQGLQFLIQYYNGEERAKGNILERFSAQQFPDLHSELNLSSLELGDSALYFCASSVGGKHGYTFGSGTRLTVV.

Worth noting for this clonotype: No conserved phenylalanine or tryptophan ends this CDR3, so it is likely a read error. The chain has TRBV10-3 and TRBJ2-7; D perhaps matches TRBD2 (5 bases). The CDR3 contains 11 residues. Trimming took 4 bases from V and 6 from J, leaving 7 bases between them. The V gene's germline CDR1 is ENHRY and CDR2 SYGVKD. As DNA, the CDR3 is TGTGCCATCAGTGCGGGGTTCGAGCAGTACGGC. Protein product: CAISAGFEQYG.

This rearrangement joins TRBV7-2 to TRBJ2-1, with 13 positions matching TRBD2. This CDR3 is built from 15 residues. Germline V gene sequence: CDR1 SGHTA, CDR2 FQGNSA. V lost 5 bases and J lost 8; bases outside the gene matches: 6. The CDR3 region is CASSRGTSGNHEQFF. The CDR3, as DNA: TGTGCCAGCAGCCGCGGGACTAGCGGGAATCATGAGCAGTTCTTC.

Of note for this clonotype: This CDR3 is missing its conserved last phenylalanine or tryptophan, likely due to a read error. The rearrangement uses TRBV20-1 and TRBJ2-7; 7 bases match TRBD2. Losses at the gene ends were 5 bases for V and 6 bases for J; bases not matched to a gene: 13. CDR1 DFQATT and CDR2 SNEGSKA come from the germline V gene (reference sequence). CDR3 size: 14 residues. CDR3 sequence (DNA): TGCAGTGCTGGAGTAGCGGGCCCAGTGAGCGAGCAGTACTGC. Encoded protein: CSAGVAGPVSEQYC.

A remark on this clonotype: With a much larger clone just one base away, this may be a read error. The chain couples TRBV27 to TRBJ1-6; 7 bases fit TRBD1. J gave up 7 bases and V 4 bases, and 7 bases lay outside the gene matches. This CDR3 has 15 amino acids. Germline-derived CDR1 and CDR2 are MNHEY and SMNVEV (reference sequence). The CDR3 sequence is CASSSPGTANSPLHF. In DNA, the CDR3 is TGTGCCAGCAGTTCCCCCGGGACAGCAAATTCACCCCTCCACTTT.

This clonotype was counted ten times or more. The chain joins TRBV10-3 to TRBJ1-1, with a possible D match to TRBD1 (5 bases). CDR1 ENHRY and CDR2 SYGVKD come from the germline V gene. The CDR3 covers 15 residues. V shed 4 bases and J shed 3 bases, with 15 bases lying between them. The CDR3, as DNA: TGTGCCATCAGTGCCCGGGACTCGGGCGACACTGAAGCTTTCTTT. Its translation is CAISARDSGDTEAFF.

A word on this clonotype: One end of the junction fails to match germline, which may point to a read error. The rearrangement joins TRBV10-3 to TRBJ1-5, with no clear D. The germline V gene has CDR1 ENHRY and CDR2 SYGVKD. The CDR3 spans 8 residues. The CDR3 loop is CAISGGQF. In DNA, the CDR3 is TGTGCCATCAGTGGAGGGCAGTTT.

This CDR3 reads CSARTRVRGYSTEAFF. The CDR3 DNA reads as TGCAGTGCTAGAACCAGGGTGAGGGGGTACAGCACTGAAGCTTTCTTT. The V call is TRBV20-1, the J call TRBJ1-1, with D possibly being TRBD1 (6 bases). V was clipped by 2 bases and J by 4 bases, with 20 bases between them. The CDR3 runs 16 residues. Germline-derived CDR1 and CDR2 are DFQATT and SNEGSKA (reference sequence).

This sequence joins TRBV4-3 and TRBJ1-5; D is unresolved. The ends were cut back, 0 bases at V and 4 bases at J, with 7 bases in the middle. The CDR3 sequence is 14 residues long. Germline-derived CDR1 and CDR2 are LGHNA and YSLEER. CDR3 in amino acids: CASSQEFGNQPQHF. The CDR3 DNA is TGCGCCAGCAGCCAAGAATTTGGAAATCAGCCCCAGCATTTT.

This chain links TRBV7-9 with TRBJ2-2; 8 bases match TRBD1. Germline trimming cut 5 bases from V and 4 bases from J; bases unmatched to any gene: 18. The CDR3 has 19 amino acids. Germline CDR1 is SEHNR and CDR2 is FQNEAQ (reference sequence). The CDR3: CASSPLDRGAVRSTGELFF. The CDR3 coding sequence is TGTGCCAGCAGCCCTCTTGACAGGGGAGCGGTCCGCTCCACCGGGGAGCTGTTTTTT.

The sample holds a few counts of this clonotype. The chain combines TRBV27 with TRBJ2-5, with a tentative D call TRBD1 (5 bases). Germline V gene lookup returns CDR1 MNHEY and CDR2 SMNVEV (reference sequence). V was clipped by 5 bases and J by 0 bases, with 16 bases between them. The CDR3 spans 16 residues. CDR3 protein: CASSSWGSTYQETQYF. DNA for the CDR3: TGTGCCAGCAGTAGCTGGGGCAGTACGTACCAAGAGACCCAGTACTTC.

The rearrangement uses TRBV11-2 and TRBJ2-5, with 8 bases matching TRBD2. V shed 3 bases, J shed 2 bases, and the junction held 14 bases outside the gene matches. Germline lookup yields CDR1 SGHAT and CDR2 FQNNGV. This CDR3 has 18 amino acids. This CDR3 is CASSFGTRARSIQETQYF. CDR3 in DNA: TGTGCCAGCAGCTTCGGGACTAGAGCGAGGTCTATACAAGAGACCCAGTACTTC.